Listed below are T cell receptor beta chains from one sample, sequenced in a study of blood T cell repertoires in COVID-19. Sequencing used immunoSEQ multiplex PCR; TCRdb keeps in-frame clones, though not all of them. This table holds around 280,000 clones, around 87% found once. The sequenced sample was peripheral blood. These receptors all stem from a man between 65 and 79 years old with acute or convalescent COVID-19. Each CDR3 is given with its conserved first and last residue. D genes are given only for firm matches. Only part of the rows carry a size: once, few, many, or a class if the clone is expanded.

D gene: .
J gene: TRBJ2-1
clone size: .
V gene: TRBV5-6
CDR3 DNA: TGTGCCAGCAGCCTTGTATACAATGAGCAGTTCTTC
CDR3 protein: CASSLVYNEQFF

D gene: .
J gene: TRBJ1-3
clone size: .
V gene: TRBV4-2
CDR3 DNA: TGTGCCAGCAGCCAAAATACTTTAAGCTCTGGAAACACCATATATTTT
CDR3 protein: CASSQNTLSSGNTIYF

D gene: .
J gene: TRBJ2-2
clone size: few
V gene: TRBV5-5
CDR3 DNA: TGTGCCAGCAGCCTGGCGCCCCTGGGGGACTTCTCCGGGGAGCTGTTTTTT
CDR3 protein: CASSLAPLGDFSGELFF

D gene: .
J gene: TRBJ1-1
clone size: .
V gene: TRBV27
CDR3 DNA: TGTGCCAGCAGTCCCGGAGGGACTGAAGCTTTCTTT
CDR3 protein: CASSPGGTEAFF

D gene: .
J gene: TRBJ1-2
clone size: .
V gene: TRBV6-2/TRBV6-3
CDR3 DNA: TGTGCCAGCAGTTTCCCTCCAGGGACTTACTATGGCTACACCTTC
CDR3 protein: CASSFPPGTYYGYTF

D gene: .
J gene: TRBJ2-2
clone size: .
V gene: TRBV11-3
CDR3 DNA: TGTGCCAGCAGCCCAAGCGCCTCGAACACCGGGGAGCTGTTTTTT
CDR3 protein: CASSPSASNTGELFF

D gene: .
J gene: TRBJ2-1
clone size: few
V gene: TRBV11-2
CDR3 DNA: TGTGCCAGCAGCTATACAGGGTCCTCCTACAATGAGCAGTTCTTC
CDR3 protein: CASSYTGSSYNEQFF

D gene: TRBD2
J gene: TRBJ2-3
clone size: .
V gene: TRBV7-3
CDR3 DNA: TGTGCCAGCAGCCGGGCGGGACTAGCGGGGGATTCAGATACGCAGTATTTT
CDR3 protein: CASSRAGLAGDSDTQYF

D gene: TRBD1
J gene: TRBJ1-2
clone size: .
V gene: TRBV7-2
CDR3 DNA: TGTGCCAGCAGCGAGGCAGGGGGCGCAGGGGGCTACACCTTC
CDR3 protein: CASSEAGGAGGYTF

D gene: TRBD2
J gene: TRBJ2-7
clone size: .
V gene: TRBV4-2
CDR3 DNA: TGTGCCAGCAGCCAAGACCTCACTAGCGGGAGGCGTGCGGGAGAGCAGTACTTC
CDR3 protein: CASSQDLTSGRRAGEQYF

D gene: .
J gene: TRBJ1-6
clone size: .
V gene: TRBV7-2
CDR3 DNA: TGTGCCAGCAGCTTAGGGCCAGGTGATAATTCACCCCTCCACTTT
CDR3 protein: CASSLGPGDNSPLHF

D gene: .
J gene: TRBJ1-4
clone size: .
V gene: TRBV7-2
CDR3 DNA: TGTGCCAGCAGCTTAGGGGGCGCTTATGAAAAACTGTTTTTT
CDR3 protein: CASSLGGAYEKLFF

D gene: .
J gene: TRBJ1-1
clone size: .
V gene: TRBV10-3
CDR3 DNA: TGTGCCATCCGAGGCAGAGAGGTTACTGAAGCTTTCTTT
CDR3 protein: CAIRGREVTEAFF

D gene: .
J gene: TRBJ1-1
clone size: .
V gene: TRBV6-5
CDR3 DNA: TGTGCCAGCAGTCCCTCTGGGGGAGGCACTGAAGCTTTCTTT
CDR3 protein: CASSPSGGGTEAFF

D gene: TRBD1
J gene: TRBJ1-6
clone size: .
V gene: TRBV19
CDR3 DNA: TGTGCCAGTAGTATCCCAGGGGGCAATTCACCCCTCCACTTT
CDR3 protein: CASSIPGGNSPLHF

D gene: .
J gene: TRBJ2-2
clone size: once
V gene: TRBV11-2
CDR3 DNA: TGTGCCAGCAGCTCCAGACCTCCGGGACTCGACCACCCCGGGGAGCTGTTTTTT
CDR3 protein: CASSSRPPGLDHPGELFF

D gene: TRBD2
J gene: TRBJ2-1
clone size: .
V gene: TRBV4-2
CDR3 DNA: TGTGCCAGCAGCCTGACTAGCGGGAGCTCCTACAATGAGCAGTTCTTC
CDR3 protein: CASSLTSGSSYNEQFF

D gene: TRBD2
J gene: TRBJ2-1
clone size: .
V gene: TRBV5-4
CDR3 DNA: TGTGCCAGCAGCTTGACCCTTTTAGCGGGATCGGGCTACAATGAGCAGTTCTTC
CDR3 protein: CASSLTLLAGSGYNEQFF

D gene: TRBD1
J gene: TRBJ1-6
clone size: .
V gene: TRBV27
CDR3 DNA: TGTGCCAGCAGAGCGGGACAGGTTAATTCACCCCTCCACTTT
CDR3 protein: CASRAGQVNSPLHF

D gene: TRBD1
J gene: TRBJ2-3
clone size: .
V gene: TRBV5-8
CDR3 DNA: TGTGCCAGCAGCCGCCGGGACAGAGTCACAGATACGCAGTATTTT
CDR3 protein: CASSRRDRVTDTQYF

D gene: .
J gene: TRBJ2-3
clone size: .
V gene: TRBV24-1
CDR3 DNA: TGTGCCACCAGTGAGGCGGGGCGCACAGATACGCAGTATTTT
CDR3 protein: CATSEAGRTDTQYF

D gene: TRBD1
J gene: TRBJ1-2
clone size: .
V gene: TRBV4-3
CDR3 DNA: TGCGCCAGCAGCCAAGATCGCGAGGGGGCAGTAGACTATGGCTACACCTTC
CDR3 protein: CASSQDREGAVDYGYTF

D gene: TRBD1
J gene: TRBJ2-2
clone size: .
V gene: TRBV29-1
CDR3 DNA: TGCAGCGTAACAGGGGGCGCCTACACCGGGGAGCTGTTTTTT
CDR3 protein: CSVTGGAYTGELFF

D gene: .
J gene: TRBJ2-2
clone size: .
V gene: TRBV19
CDR3 DNA: TGTGCCAGTAGTTTTACAGGAAACGCCGGGGAGCTGTTTTTT
CDR3 protein: CASSFTGNAGELFF

D gene: .
J gene: TRBJ1-6
clone size: .
V gene: TRBV2
CDR3 DNA: TGTGCCAGCAGTGGCGAAGGACAGCCTTGGTTT
CDR3 protein: CASSGEGQPWF